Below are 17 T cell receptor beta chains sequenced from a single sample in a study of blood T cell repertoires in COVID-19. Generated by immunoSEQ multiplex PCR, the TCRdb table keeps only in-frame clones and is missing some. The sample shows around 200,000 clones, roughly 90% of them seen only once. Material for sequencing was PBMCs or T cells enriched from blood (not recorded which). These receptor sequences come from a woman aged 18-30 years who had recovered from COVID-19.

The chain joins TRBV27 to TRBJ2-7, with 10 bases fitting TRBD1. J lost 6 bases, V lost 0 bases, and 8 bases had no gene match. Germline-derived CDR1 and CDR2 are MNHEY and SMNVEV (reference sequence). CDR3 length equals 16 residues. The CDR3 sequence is CASSLSPGQGLSEQYF. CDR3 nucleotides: TGTGCCAGCAGTTTATCGCCGGGACAGGGGCTCAGCGAGCAGTACTTC.

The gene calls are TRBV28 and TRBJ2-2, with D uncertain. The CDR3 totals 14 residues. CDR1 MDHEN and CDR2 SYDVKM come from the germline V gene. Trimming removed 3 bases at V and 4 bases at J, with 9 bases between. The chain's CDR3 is CASSLAHPTGELFF. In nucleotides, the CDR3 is TGTGCCAGCAGTTTGGCCCACCCCACCGGGGAGCTGTTTTTT.

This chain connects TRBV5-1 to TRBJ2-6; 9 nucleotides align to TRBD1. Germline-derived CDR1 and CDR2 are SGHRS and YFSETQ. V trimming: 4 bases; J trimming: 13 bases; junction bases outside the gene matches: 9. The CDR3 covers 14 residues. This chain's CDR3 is CASSISGQGDVLTF. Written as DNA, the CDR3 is TGCGCCAGCAGCATATCGGGACAGGGAGATGTCCTGACTTTC.

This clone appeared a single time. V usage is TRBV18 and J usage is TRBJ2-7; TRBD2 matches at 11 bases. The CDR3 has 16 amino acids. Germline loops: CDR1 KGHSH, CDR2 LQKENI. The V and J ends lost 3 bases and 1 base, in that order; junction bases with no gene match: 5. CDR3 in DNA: TGTGCCAGCTCACCGTCCCTAGCGGGAGGTTCCTACGAGCAGTACTTC. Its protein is CASSPSLAGGSYEQYF.

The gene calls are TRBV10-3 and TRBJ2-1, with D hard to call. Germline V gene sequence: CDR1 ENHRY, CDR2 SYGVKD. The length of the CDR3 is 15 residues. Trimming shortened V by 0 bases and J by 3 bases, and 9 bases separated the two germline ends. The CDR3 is CAISESRINYNEQFF. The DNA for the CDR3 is TGTGCCATCAGTGAGTCCAGAATTAACTACAATGAGCAGTTCTTC.

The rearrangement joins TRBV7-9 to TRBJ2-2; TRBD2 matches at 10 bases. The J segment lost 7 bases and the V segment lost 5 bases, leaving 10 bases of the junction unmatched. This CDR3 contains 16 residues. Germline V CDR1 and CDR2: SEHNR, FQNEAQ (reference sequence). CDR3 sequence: CASSIPAGGPGGELFF. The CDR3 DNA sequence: TGTGCCAGCAGCATCCCAGCGGGAGGGCCTGGCGGGGAGCTGTTTTTT.

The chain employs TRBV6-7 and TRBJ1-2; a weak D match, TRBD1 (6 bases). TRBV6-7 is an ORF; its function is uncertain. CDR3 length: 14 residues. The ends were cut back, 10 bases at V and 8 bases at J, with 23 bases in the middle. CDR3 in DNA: TGTGCCACCGAACAGGGCGACCTATCGGGCGGCTACACCTTC. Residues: CATEQGDLSGGYTF.

The CDR3 sequence: CASSTDSAAFGEQFF. The DNA for the CDR3 is TGTGCCAGCAGCACGGACAGTGCCGCGTTTGGGGAGCAGTTCTTC. The chain combines TRBV2 with TRBJ2-1; the D gene is possibly TRBD1 (6 bases). V shed 6 bases and J shed 10 bases, with 22 bases lying between them. This CDR3 has 15 amino acids. Germline V gene sequence: CDR1 SNHLY, CDR2 FYNNEI.

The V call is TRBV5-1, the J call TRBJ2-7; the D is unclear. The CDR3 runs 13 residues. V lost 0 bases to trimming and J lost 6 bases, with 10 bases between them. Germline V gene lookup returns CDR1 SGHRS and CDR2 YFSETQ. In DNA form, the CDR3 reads TGCGCCAGCAGCTTGGGAGCCGGGTTCGAGCAGTACTTC. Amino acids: CASSLGAGFEQYF.

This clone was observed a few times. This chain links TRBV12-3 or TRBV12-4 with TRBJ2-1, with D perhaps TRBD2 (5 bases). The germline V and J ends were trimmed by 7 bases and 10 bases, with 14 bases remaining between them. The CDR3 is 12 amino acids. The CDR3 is CASNLVPGEQFF. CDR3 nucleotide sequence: TGTGCCAGCAACTTGGTTCCGGGAGAGCAGTTCTTC.

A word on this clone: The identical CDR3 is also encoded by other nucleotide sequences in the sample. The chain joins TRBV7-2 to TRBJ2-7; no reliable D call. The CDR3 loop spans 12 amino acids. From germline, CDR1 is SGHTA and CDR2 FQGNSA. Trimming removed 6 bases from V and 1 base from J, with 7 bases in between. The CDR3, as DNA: TGTGCCAGCAGTCTACCTTCCTACGAGCAGTACTTC. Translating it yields CASSLPSYEQYF.

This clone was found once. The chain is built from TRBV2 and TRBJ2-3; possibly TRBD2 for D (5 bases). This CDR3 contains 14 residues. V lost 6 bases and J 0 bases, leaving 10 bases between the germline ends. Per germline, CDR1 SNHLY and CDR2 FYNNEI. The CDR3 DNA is TGTGCCAGCAGGTCGGGGAGAAGCACAGATACGCAGTATTTT. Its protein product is CASRSGRSTDTQYF.

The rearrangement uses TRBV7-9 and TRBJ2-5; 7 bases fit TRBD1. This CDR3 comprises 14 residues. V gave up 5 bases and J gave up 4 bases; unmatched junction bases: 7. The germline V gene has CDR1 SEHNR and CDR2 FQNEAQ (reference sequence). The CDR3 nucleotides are TGTGCCAGCAGCGGCCACAGGGGAATAGAGACCCAGTACTTC. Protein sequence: CASSGHRGIETQYF.

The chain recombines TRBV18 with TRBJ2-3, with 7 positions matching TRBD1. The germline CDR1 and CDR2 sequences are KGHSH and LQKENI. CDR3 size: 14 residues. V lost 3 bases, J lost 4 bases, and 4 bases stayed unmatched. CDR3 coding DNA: TGTGCCAGCTCACCGACCACAGGGGCAGATACGCAGTATTTT. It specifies CASSPTTGADTQYF.

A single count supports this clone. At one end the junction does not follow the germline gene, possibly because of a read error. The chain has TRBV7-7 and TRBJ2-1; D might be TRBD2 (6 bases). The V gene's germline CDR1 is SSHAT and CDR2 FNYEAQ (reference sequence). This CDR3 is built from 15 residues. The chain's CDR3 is CASSSGLTSYNEQFF. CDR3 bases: TGTGCTAGCAGCTCCGGACTAACCTCCTACAATGAGCAGTTCTTC. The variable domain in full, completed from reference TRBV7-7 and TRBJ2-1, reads GAGVSQSPRYKVTKRGQDVTLRCDPISSHATLYWYQQALGQGPEFLTYFNYEAQPDKSGLPSDRFSAERPEGSISTLTIQRTEQRDSAMYRCASSSGLTSYNEQFFGPGTRLTVL.

The CDR3 sequence: CASSYPQGGRAGELFF. The CDR3 bases are TGTGCCAGCAGTTACCCACAAGGAGGCCGAGCCGGGGAGCTGTTTTTT. The chain recombines TRBV6-2 or TRBV6-3 with TRBJ2-2, with TRBD2 as a possible D gene (5 bases). CDR1 and CDR2 from the germline V gene are MNHEY and SVGEGT. V was pared by 2 bases and J by 6 bases, with 16 bases between. The CDR3 extends over 16 amino acids.

CDR3 DNA: TGTGCCTGGAGTAACGGTATAAGCAATCAGCCCCAGCATTTT. This codes for CAWSNGISNQPQHF. This rearrangement joins TRBV30 to TRBJ1-5; no definite D call. Germline loops: CDR1 GTSNPN, CDR2 SVGIG (reference sequence). The V end lost 2 bases, the J end lost 1 base, and 9 bases lay between the germline ends. This CDR3 has 14 residues.